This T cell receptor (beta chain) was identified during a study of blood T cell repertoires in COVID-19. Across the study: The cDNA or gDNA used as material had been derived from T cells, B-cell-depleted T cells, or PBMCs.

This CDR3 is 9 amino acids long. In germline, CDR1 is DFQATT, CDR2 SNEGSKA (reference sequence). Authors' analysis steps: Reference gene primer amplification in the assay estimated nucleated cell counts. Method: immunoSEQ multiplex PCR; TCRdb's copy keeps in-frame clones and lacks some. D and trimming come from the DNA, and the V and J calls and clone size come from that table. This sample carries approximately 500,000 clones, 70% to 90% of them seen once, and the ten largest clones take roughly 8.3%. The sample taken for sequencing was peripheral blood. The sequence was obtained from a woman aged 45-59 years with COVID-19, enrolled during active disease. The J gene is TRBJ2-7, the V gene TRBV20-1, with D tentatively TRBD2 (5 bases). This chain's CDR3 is CREAKEQYF. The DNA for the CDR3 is TGCAGGGAGGCGAAAGAGCAGTACTTC.